This is a list of T cell receptor beta chains from one sample in a study of blood T cell repertoires in COVID-19. TCRdb's copy holds only in-frame clones and misses some; the assay was immunoSEQ multiplex PCR. The data show about 91,000 clones, approximately 77% seen once. Sample: peripheral blood. All receptors derive from a woman over 75 with acute or convalescent COVID-19. Both conserved end residues are part of each CDR3. A D gene is named only where the DNA matches it firmly. Size is omitted from some rows. Given values are once, few, many or a class for expanded clones.

V gene	D gene	clone size	J gene	CDR3 DNA	CDR3 protein
TRBV21-1	-	-	TRBJ1-2	TGTGCCAGCCCCCGGCAGGGGCTCTATGGCTACACCTTC	CASPRQGLYGYTF
TRBV10-3	-	-	TRBJ1-1	TGTGCCATCAGTGACGAGCCGATGAACACTGAAGCTTTCTTT	CAISDEPMNTEAFF
TRBV25-1	-	-	TRBJ2-2	TGTGCCAGCAGTAGCCGGGACTACACCGGGGAGCTGTTTTTT	CASSSRDYTGELFF
TRBV29-1	-	-	TRBJ1-2	TGCAGCGTTGAGTACAGGGCCTATGGCTACACCTTC	CSVEYRAYGYTF
TRBV13	TRBD1	-	TRBJ1-2	TGTGCCAGCAGCTTAGGGGGACAGATTTATGGCTACACCTTC	CASSLGGQIYGYTF
TRBV2	-	-	TRBJ2-3	TGTGCCAGCCGGACATGGCAAGATACGCAGTATTTT	CASRTWQDTQYF
TRBV10-3	-	-	TRBJ2-2	TGTGCCATCGGTAGGTTAGCCGATGGGACCGGGGAGCTGTTTTTT	CAIGRLADGTGELFF
TRBV7-2	TRBD1	-	TRBJ1-5	TGTGCCAGCAGCTATGGACAGGGTGGGAGTCAGCCCCAGCATTTT	CASSYGQGGSQPQHF
TRBV7-9	-	-	TRBJ2-2	TGTGCCAGCAGCCCCGGGGGAGGAGACACCGGGGAGCTGTTTTTT	CASSPGGGDTGELFF
TRBV3-1/TRBV3-2	-	-	TRBJ2-2	TGTGCCAGCAGCCCCCTTCGCACCGGGGAGCTGTTTTTT	CASSPLRTGELFF
TRBV6-1	TRBD1	once	TRBJ2-7	TGTGCCAGCAGTGAAGTCGGACAGGGCTATGAGCAGTACTTC	CASSEVGQGYEQYF
TRBV12-3/TRBV12-4	-	-	TRBJ1-1	TGTGCCAGCAGTTTCTCGGACTCCACTGAAGCTTTCTTT	CASSFSDSTEAFF